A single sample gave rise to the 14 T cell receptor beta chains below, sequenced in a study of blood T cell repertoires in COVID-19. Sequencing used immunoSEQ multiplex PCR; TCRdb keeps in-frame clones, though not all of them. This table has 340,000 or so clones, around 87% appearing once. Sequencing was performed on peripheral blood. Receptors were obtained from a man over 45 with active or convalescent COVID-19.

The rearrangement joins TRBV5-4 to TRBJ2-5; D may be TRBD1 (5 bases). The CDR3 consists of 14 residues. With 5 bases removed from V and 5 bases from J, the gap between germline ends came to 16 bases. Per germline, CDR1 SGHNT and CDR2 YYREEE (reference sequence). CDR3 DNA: TGTGCCAGCAGGTCAGCCAGGGAACGGGAGACCCAGTACTTC. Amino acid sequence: CASRSARERETQYF.

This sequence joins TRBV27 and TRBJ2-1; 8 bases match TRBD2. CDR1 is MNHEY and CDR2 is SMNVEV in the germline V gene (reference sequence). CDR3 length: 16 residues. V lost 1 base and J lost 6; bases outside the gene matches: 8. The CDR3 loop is CASSLLAGRVVNEQFF. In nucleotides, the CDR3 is TGTGCCAGCAGTTTATTGGCCGGGAGGGTCGTCAATGAGCAGTTCTTC.

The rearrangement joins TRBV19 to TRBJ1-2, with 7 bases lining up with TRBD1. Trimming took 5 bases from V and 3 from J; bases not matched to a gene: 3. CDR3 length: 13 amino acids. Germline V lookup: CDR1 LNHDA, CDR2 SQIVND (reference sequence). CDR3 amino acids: CASSATGDYGYTF. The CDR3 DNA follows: TGTGCCAGTAGTGCAACAGGGGACTATGGCTACACCTTC.

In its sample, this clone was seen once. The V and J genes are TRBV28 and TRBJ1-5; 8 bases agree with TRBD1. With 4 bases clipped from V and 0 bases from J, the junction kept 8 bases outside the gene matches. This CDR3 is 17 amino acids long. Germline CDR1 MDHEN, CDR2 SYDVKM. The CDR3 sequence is CASSSRTGPNSNQPQHF. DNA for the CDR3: TGTGCCAGCAGTTCCCGGACAGGGCCAAATAGCAATCAGCCCCAGCATTTT. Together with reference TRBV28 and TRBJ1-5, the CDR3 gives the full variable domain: DVKVTQSSRYLVKRTGEKVFLECVQDMDHENMFWYRQDPGLGLRLIYFSYDVKMKEKGDIPEGYSVSREKKERFSLILESASTNQTSMYLCASSSRTGPNSNQPQHFGDGTRLSIL.

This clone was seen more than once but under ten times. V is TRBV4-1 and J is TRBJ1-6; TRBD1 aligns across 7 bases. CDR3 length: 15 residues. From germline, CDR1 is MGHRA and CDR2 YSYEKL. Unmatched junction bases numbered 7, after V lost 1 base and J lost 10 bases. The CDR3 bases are TGCGCCAGCAGCCAAGGACAGGGAAGAAAGTCACCCCTCCACTTT. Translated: CASSQGQGRKSPLHF.

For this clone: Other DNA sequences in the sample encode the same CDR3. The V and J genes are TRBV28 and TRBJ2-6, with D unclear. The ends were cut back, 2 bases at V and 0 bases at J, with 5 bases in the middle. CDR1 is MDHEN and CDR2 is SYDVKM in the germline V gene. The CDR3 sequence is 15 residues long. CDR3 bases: TGTGCCAGCAGTTTACCCAGCTCTGGGGCCAACGTCCTGACTTTC. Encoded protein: CASSLPSSGANVLTF.

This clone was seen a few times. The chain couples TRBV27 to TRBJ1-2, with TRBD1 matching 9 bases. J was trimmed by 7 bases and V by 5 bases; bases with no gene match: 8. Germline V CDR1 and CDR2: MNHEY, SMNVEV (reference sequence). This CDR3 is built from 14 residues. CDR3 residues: CASSQPGQGGGYTF. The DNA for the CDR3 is TGTGCCAGCAGTCAACCGGGACAGGGAGGTGGCTACACCTTC.

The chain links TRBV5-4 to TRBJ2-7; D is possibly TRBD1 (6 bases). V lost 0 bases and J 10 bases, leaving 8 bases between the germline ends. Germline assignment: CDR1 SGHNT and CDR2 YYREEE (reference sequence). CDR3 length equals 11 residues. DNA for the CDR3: TGTGCCAGCAGCTTGGGAGGGGGTCAGTACTTC. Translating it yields CASSLGGGQYF.

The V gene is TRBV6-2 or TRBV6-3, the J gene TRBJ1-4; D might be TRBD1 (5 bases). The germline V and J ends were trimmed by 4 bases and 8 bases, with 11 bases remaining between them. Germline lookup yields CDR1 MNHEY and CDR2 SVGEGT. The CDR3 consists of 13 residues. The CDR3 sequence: CASSFRRGEKLFF. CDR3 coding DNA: TGTGCCAGCAGTTTCAGGAGGGGCGAAAAACTGTTTTTT.

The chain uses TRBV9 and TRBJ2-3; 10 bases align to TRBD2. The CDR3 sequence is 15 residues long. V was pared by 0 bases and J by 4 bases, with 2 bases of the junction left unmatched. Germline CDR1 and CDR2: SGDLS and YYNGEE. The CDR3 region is CASSVASGGSDTQYF. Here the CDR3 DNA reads TGTGCCAGCAGCGTAGCTAGCGGGGGTTCAGATACGCAGTATTTT. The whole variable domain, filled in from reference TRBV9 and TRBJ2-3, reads DSGVTQTPKHLITATGQRVTLRCSPRSGDLSVYWYQQSLDQGLQFLIQYYNGEERAKGNILERFSAQQFPDLHSELNLSSLELGDSALYFCASSVASGGSDTQYFGPGTRLTVL.

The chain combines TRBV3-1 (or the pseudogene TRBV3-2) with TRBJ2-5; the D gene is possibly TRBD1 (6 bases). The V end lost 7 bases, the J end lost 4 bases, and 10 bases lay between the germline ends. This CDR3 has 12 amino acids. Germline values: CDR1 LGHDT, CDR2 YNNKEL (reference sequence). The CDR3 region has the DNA TGTGCCAGCAAAGCAGGGGCAGAGACCCAGTACTTC. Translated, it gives CASKAGAETQYF.

CDR3 residues: CASSQDSGNTIYF. CDR3 nucleotide sequence: TGTGCCAGCAGCCAGGACTCTGGAAACACCATATATTTT. The V and J genes are TRBV7-9 and TRBJ1-3; D is unclear. The germline V gene encodes CDR1 SEHNR and CDR2 FQNEAQ (reference sequence). Deletions cut 5 bases from V and 0 bases from J, with 5 bases between. The CDR3 has 13 residues.

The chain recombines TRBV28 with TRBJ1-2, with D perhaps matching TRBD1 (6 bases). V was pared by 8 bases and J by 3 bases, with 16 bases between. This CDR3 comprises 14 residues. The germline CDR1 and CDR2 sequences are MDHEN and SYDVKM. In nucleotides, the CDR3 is TGTGCCAGCCTTTCGGGGGGCGCAGACTATGGCTACACCTTC. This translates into CASLSGGADYGYTF.

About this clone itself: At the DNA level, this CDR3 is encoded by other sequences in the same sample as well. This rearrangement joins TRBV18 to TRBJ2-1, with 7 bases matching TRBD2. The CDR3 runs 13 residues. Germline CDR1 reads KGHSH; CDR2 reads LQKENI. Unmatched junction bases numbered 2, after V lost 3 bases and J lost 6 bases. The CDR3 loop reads CASSPGGANEQFF. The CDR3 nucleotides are TGTGCCAGCTCACCGGGAGGGGCCAATGAGCAGTTCTTC. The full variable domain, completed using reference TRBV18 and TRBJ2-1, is NAGVMQNPRHLVRRRGQEARLRCSPMKGHSHVYWYRQLPEEGLKFMVYLQKENIIDESGMPKERFSAEFPKEGPSILRIQQVVRGDSAAYFCASSPGGANEQFFGPGTRLTVL.